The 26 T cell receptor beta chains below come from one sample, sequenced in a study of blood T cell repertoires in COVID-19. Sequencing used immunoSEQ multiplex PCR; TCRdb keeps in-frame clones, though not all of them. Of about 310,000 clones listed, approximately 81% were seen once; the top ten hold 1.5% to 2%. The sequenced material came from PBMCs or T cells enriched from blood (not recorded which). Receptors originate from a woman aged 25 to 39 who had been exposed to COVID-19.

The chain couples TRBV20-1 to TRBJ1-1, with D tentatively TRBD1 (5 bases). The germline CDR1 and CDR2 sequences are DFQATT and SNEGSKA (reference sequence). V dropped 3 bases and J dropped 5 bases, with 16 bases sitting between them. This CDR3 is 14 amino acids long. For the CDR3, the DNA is TGCAGTGCTAGTGTCCCAGGGTCTTTGACTGAAGCTTTCTTT. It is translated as CSASVPGSLTEAFF.

CDR3 loop: CASSFRRDSEAFF. CDR3 in DNA: TGTGCCAGCAGTTTCCGTCGGGACAGTGAAGCTTTCTTT. The V gene is TRBV6-2 or TRBV6-3, the J gene TRBJ1-1, with TRBD1 matching 7 bases. V lost 4 bases and J lost 7; bases outside the gene matches: 6. CDR1 is MNHEY, CDR2 SVGEGT, per germline. CDR3 length: 13 amino acids.

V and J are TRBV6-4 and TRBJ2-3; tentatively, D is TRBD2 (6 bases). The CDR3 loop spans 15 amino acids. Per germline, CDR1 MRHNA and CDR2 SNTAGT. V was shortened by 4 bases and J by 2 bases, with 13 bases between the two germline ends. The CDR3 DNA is TGTGCCAGCAGTGTTGGAGGACTATACACAGATACGCAGTATTTT. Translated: CASSVGGLYTDTQYF.

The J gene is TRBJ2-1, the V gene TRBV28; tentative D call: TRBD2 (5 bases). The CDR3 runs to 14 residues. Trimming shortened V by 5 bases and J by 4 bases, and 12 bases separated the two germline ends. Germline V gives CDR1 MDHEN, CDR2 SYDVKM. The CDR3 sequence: CASSPTGLYNEQFF. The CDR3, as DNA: TGTGCCAGCAGTCCTACTGGACTTTACAATGAGCAGTTCTTC.

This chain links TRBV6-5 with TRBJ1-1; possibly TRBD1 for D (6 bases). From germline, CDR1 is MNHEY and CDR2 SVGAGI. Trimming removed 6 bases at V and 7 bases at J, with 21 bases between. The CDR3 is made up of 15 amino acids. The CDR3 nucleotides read TGTGCCAGCAGGGCGTATGCAGGGGAGAATAATGAAGCTTTCTTT. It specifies CASRAYAGENNEAFF.

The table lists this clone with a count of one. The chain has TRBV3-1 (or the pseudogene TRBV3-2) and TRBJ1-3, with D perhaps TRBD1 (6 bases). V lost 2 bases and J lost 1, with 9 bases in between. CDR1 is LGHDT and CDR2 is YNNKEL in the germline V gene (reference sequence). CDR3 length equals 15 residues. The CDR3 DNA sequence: TGTGCCAGCAGCCAACCCGGGACATCTGGAAACACCATATATTTT. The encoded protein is CASSQPGTSGNTIYF.

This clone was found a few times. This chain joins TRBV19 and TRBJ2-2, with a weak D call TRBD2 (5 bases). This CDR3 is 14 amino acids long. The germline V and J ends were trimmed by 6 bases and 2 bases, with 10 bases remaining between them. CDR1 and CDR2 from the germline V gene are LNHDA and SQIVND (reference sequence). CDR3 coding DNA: TGTGCCAGTAGAGACTATTTTAACACCGGGGAGCTGTTTTTT. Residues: CASRDYFNTGELFF. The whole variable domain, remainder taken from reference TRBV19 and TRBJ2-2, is DGGITQSPKYLFRKEGQNVTLSCEQNLNHDAMYWYRQDPGQGLRLIYYSQIVNDFQKGDIAEGYSVSREKKESFPLTVTSAQKNPTAFYLCASRDYFNTGELFFGEGSRLTVL.

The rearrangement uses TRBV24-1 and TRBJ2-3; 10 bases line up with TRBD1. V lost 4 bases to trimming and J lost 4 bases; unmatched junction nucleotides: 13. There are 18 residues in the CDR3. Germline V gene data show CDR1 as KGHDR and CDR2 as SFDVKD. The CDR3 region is CATSEQGQGTLSPDTQYF. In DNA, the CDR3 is TGTGCCACCAGTGAACAGGGACAGGGGACCCTGAGCCCAGATACGCAGTATTTT.

In DNA form, the CDR3 reads TGTGCCAGCAGCGCAGGACAGGGCCACACTGAAGCTTTCTTT. Translation gives CASSAGQGHTEAFF. The chain carries TRBV9 and TRBJ1-1, with TRBD1 identical over 8 bases. This CDR3 spans 14 amino acids. Germline V gene lookup returns CDR1 SGDLS and CDR2 YYNGEE. V lost 3 bases to trimming and J lost 3 bases; unmatched junction nucleotides: 4.

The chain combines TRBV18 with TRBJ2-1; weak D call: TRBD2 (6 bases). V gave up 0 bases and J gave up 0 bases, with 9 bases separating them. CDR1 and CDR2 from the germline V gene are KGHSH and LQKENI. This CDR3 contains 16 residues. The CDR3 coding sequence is TGTGCCAGCTCACCACCGGATAGCGGCTCCTACAATGAGCAGTTCTTC. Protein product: CASSPPDSGSYNEQFF.

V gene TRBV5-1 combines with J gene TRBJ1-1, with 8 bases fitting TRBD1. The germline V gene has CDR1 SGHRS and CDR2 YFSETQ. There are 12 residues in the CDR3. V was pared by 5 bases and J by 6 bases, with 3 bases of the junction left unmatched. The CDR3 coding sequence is TGCGCCAGCAGGGACAGGGACTCTGAAGCTTTCTTT. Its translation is CASRDRDSEAFF.

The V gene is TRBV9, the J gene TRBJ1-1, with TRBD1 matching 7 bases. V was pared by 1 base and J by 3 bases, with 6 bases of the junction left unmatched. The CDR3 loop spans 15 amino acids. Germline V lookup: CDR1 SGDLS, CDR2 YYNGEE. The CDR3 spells CASSVQDRAYTEAFF. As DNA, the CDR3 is TGTGCCAGCAGCGTACAAGACAGGGCATACACTGAAGCTTTCTTT.

The CDR3 sequence is CASSTGTGGDQPQHF. Written as DNA, the CDR3 is TGTGCCAGCTCAACGGGGACAGGGGGCGATCAGCCCCAGCATTTT. V is TRBV18 and J is TRBJ1-5; 12 nucleotides match TRBD1. Germline CDR1 KGHSH, CDR2 LQKENI. V was clipped by 5 bases and J by 5 bases; unmatched bases: 4. The CDR3 contains 15 residues.

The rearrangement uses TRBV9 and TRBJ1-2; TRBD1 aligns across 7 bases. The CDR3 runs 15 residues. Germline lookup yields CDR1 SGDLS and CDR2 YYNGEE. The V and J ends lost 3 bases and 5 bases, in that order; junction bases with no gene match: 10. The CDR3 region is CASSEGTAYGYGYTF. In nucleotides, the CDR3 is TGTGCCAGCAGCGAAGGGACAGCTTATGGGTATGGCTACACCTTC.

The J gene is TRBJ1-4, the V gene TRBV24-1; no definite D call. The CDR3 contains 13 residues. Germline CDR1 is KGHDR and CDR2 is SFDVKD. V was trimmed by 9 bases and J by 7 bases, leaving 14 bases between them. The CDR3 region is CATSSQPGEKLFF. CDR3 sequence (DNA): TGTGCCACCTCATCGCAGCCGGGTGAAAAACTGTTTTTT.

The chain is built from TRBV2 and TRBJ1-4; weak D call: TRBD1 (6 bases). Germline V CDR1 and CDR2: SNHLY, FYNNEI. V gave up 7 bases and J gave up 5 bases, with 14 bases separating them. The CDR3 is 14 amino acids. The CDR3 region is CASNRDTVNEKLFF. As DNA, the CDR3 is TGTGCCAGCAACCGGGACACCGTCAATGAAAAACTGTTTTTT.

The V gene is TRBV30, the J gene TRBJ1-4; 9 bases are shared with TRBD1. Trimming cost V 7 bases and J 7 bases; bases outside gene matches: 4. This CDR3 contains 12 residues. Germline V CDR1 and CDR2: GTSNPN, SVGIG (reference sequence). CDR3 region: CASTGGAEKLFF. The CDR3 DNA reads TGTGCCTCTACAGGGGGCGCTGAAAAACTGTTTTTT.

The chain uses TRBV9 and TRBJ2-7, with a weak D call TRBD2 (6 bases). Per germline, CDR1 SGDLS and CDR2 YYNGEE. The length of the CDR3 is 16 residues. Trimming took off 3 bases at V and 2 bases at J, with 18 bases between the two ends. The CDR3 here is CASSAGWGLQTYEQYF. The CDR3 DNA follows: TGTGCCAGCAGCGCTGGGTGGGGACTGCAGACCTACGAGCAGTACTTC.

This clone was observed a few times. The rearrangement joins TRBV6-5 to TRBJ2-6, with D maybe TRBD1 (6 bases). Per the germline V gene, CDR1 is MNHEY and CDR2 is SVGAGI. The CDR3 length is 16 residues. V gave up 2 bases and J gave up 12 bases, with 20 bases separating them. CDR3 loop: CASSYAIRGTGTVLTF. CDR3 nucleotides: TGTGCCAGCAGTTACGCGATTAGGGGGACCGGGACCGTCCTGACTTTC.

In DNA, the CDR3 is TGCGCCAGCAGCCGGGAGGGCGGACTGGCACAAGAGACCCAGTACTTC. The encoded protein is CASSREGGLAQETQYF. The gene calls are TRBV4-1 and TRBJ2-5, with 7 bases that match TRBD2. CDR1 and CDR2 from the germline V gene are MGHRA and YSYEKL. J lost 2 bases, V lost 4 bases, and 10 bases had no gene match. CDR3 length equals 16 residues.

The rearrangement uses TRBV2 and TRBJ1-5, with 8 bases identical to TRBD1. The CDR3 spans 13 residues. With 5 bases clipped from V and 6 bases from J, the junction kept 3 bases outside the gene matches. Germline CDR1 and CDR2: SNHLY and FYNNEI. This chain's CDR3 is CASSSGGSQPQHF. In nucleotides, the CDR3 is TGTGCCAGCAGTTCAGGGGGCAGTCAGCCCCAGCATTTT.

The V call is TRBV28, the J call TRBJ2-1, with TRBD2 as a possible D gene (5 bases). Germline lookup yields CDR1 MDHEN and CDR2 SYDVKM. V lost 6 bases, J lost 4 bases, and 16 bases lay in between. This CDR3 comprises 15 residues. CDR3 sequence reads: CASRRTALWYNEQFF. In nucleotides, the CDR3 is TGTGCCAGCAGAAGGACTGCTTTATGGTACAATGAGCAGTTCTTC.

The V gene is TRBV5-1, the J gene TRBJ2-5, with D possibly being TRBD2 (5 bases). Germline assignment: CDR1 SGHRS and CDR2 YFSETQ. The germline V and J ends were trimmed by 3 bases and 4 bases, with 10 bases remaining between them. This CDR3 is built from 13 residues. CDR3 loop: CASSSERVETQYF. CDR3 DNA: TGCGCCAGCAGCTCCGAGAGGGTAGAGACCCAGTACTTC.

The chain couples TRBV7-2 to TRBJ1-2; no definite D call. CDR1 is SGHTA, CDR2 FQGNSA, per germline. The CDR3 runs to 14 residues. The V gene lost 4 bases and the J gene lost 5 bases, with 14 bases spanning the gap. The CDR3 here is CASSSVQQRYGYTF. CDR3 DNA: TGTGCCAGCAGCTCCGTACAGCAAAGATATGGCTACACCTTC.

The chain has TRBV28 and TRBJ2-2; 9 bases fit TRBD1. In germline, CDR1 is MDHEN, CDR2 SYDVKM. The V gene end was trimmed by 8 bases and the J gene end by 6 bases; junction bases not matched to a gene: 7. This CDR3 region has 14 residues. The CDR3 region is CASEGDRVAGELFF. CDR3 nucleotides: TGTGCCAGCGAGGGGGACAGGGTCGCCGGGGAGCTGTTTTTT.

CDR3: CASSPGTGGYNEQFF. The CDR3 nucleotides read TGTGCCAGCAGCCCCGGGACAGGGGGCTACAATGAGCAGTTCTTC. The V and J genes are TRBV6-5 and TRBJ2-1; 11 bases fit TRBD1. V gave up 6 bases and J gave up 3 bases; unmatched junction bases: 4. Germline CDR1 reads MNHEY; CDR2 reads SVGAGI. This CDR3 is built from 15 residues.